These 21 T cell receptor beta chains came from one sample sequenced in a study of spatial heterogeneity in lung cancer. Regarding the study as a whole: Higher tumor mutation counts went along with higher counts of expanded intratumoral alpha and beta TCRs.

Time point given: sample taken at primary tumor resection. TCRdb analysed the 5' RACE reads with MiXCR anew, one entry per CDR3 protein. Here the sample spans about 10,000 distinct CDR3 sequences, roughly 10% being singletons. Antigens for these TCRs are unknown. Sequences were derived from lung tumor tissue, sampled at surgery. The receptors were gathered from a female donor with early-stage non-small cell lung cancer.

There are many counts of this clonotype. The V and J genes are TRBV11-2 and TRBJ2-3, with D unresolved. Germline CDR1 SGHAT, CDR2 FQNNGV. The ends were cut back, 5 bases at V and 11 bases at J, with 14 bases in the middle. The CDR3 has 12 residues. The CDR3 loop is CASSHSPFWQYF. In DNA form, the CDR3 reads TGTGCCAGCAGCCATTCTCCATTCTGGCAGTATTTT.

V usage is TRBV6-1 and J usage is TRBJ1-1; D remains unclear. V shed 4 bases and J shed 0 bases, with 6 bases lying between them. Germline V lookup: CDR1 MNHNS, CDR2 SASEGT. This CDR3 contains 13 residues. The CDR3 spells CASSVGMNTEAFF. CDR3 sequence (DNA): TGTGCCAGCAGTGTCGGAATGAACACTGAAGCTTTCTTT.

This clonotype is medium-sized. The genes are TRBV7-2 and TRBJ2-3, with 14 positions matching TRBD2. Germline CDR1 is SGHTA and CDR2 is FQGNSA. V shed 5 bases, J shed 1 base, and the junction held 2 bases outside the gene matches. The CDR3 is made up of 16 amino acids. The CDR3 loop reads CASSPGLAGGTDTQYF. The CDR3 coding sequence is TGTGCCAGCAGCCCGGGACTAGCGGGGGGCACAGATACGCAGTATTTT.

There are many counts of this clonotype. The rearrangement uses TRBV20-1 and TRBJ1-5; D not certain. V was cut by 3 bases and J by 4 bases, with 7 bases left in between. The CDR3 totals 12 residues. From germline, CDR1 is DFQATT and CDR2 SNEGSKA (reference sequence). The CDR3 DNA is TGCAGTGCTAGCCGCGGGAATCAGCCCCAGCATTTT. Translated, it gives CSASRGNQPQHF.

This clonotype is categorized as medium-sized. The V gene is TRBV20-1, the J gene TRBJ1-2; D might be TRBD1 (5 bases). CDR1 DFQATT and CDR2 SNEGSKA come from the germline V gene (reference sequence). Trimming pared 6 bases from V and 8 bases from J, leaving 19 bases between. This CDR3 is 13 amino acids long. CDR3 loop: CSAPDIIRDGYTF. The DNA for the CDR3 is TGCAGTGCACCAGATATTATCAGGGACGGCTACACCTTC.

This clonotype was detected ten times or more. V and J are TRBV2 and TRBJ1-1; D is perhaps TRBD1 (5 bases). The germline V gene encodes CDR1 SNHLY and CDR2 FYNNEI. V was shortened by 8 bases and J by 0 bases, with 10 bases between the two germline ends. This CDR3 has 13 residues. The CDR3 protein is CASGQGLNTEAFF. The CDR3 region has the DNA TGTGCCAGCGGACAAGGGTTGAACACTGAAGCTTTCTTT.

The sample holds many counts of this clonotype. The chain uses TRBV12-3 or TRBV12-4 and TRBJ1-5; 7 bases are shared with TRBD1. V shed 5 bases, J shed 5 bases, and the junction held 3 bases outside the gene matches. This CDR3 is built from 13 residues. This CDR3 reads CASSRDSHQPQHF. CDR3 nucleotide sequence: TGTGCCAGCAGTAGGGACAGCCATCAGCCCCAGCATTTT.

V is TRBV4-3 and J is TRBJ1-3; D gene uncertain. The CDR3 has 16 amino acids. CDR1 and CDR2 (germline): LGHNA, YSLEER. Trimming removed 3 bases from V and 4 bases from J, with 16 bases in between. The CDR3, as DNA: TGCGCCAGCAGCCAGGCTTGGGATTATGCGGGAAACACCATATATTTT. Translating it yields CASSQAWDYAGNTIYF.

This clonotype was observed many times. V gene TRBV9 combines with J gene TRBJ2-1; maybe TRBD2 (6 bases). V was pared by 0 bases and J by 6 bases, with 19 bases between. The length of the CDR3 is 17 residues. Germline values: CDR1 SGDLS, CDR2 YYNGEE. CDR3 protein: CASSVEGLGTTSNEQFF. CDR3 sequence (DNA): TGTGCCAGCAGCGTAGAGGGGCTCGGGACGACTAGCAATGAGCAGTTCTTC.

Ten or more counts support this clonotype. The chain has TRBV3-1 and TRBJ1-4; D not resolved. The CDR3 contains 15 residues. Germline V gives CDR1 LGHDT, CDR2 YNNKEL (reference sequence). V lost 1 base, J lost 8 bases, and 14 bases lay in between. CDR3 sequence: CASSQVAPPPEKLFF. The CDR3 DNA reads as TGTGCCAGCAGCCAAGTCGCCCCCCCTCCCGAAAAACTGTTTTTT.

This clonotype has more than one count but fewer than ten. This chain uses TRBV2 with TRBJ1-1, with D tentatively TRBD1 (5 bases). Germline CDR1 is SNHLY and CDR2 is FYNNEI. V lost 8 bases and J lost 6, with 22 bases in between. This CDR3 region has 15 residues. The CDR3 nucleotides are TGTGCCAGCCTGGCAGGGCTCCCTTGGGGGTCTGAAGCTTTCTTT. Translating it yields CASLAGLPWGSEAFF.

This clonotype came up many times. V gene TRBV11-2 combines with J gene TRBJ2-1; D is perhaps TRBD1 (5 bases). V lost 1 base to trimming and J lost 7 bases, with 14 bases between them. Germline V gene sequence: CDR1 SGHAT, CDR2 FQNNGV. The CDR3 is 15 residues long. Written as DNA, the CDR3 is TGTGCCAGCAGCTTAGGCATACAGGCCGGGAATGAGCAGTTCTTC. Residues: CASSLGIQAGNEQFF.

V is TRBV29-1 and J is TRBJ1-1, with D maybe TRBD1 (5 bases). Trimming removed 7 bases at V and 3 bases at J, with 12 bases between. This CDR3 has 12 amino acids. Germline V gives CDR1 SQVTM, CDR2 ANQGSEA. The CDR3 loop is CSAGRRDTEAFF. CDR3 DNA: TGCAGCGCGGGGCGAAGGGACACTGAAGCTTTCTTT.

The chain combines TRBV28 with TRBJ1-6; TRBD1 matches 9 bases. The V and J ends lost 5 bases and 3 bases, in that order; junction bases with no gene match: 5. This CDR3 region has 16 residues. CDR1 is MDHEN, CDR2 SYDVKM, per germline. In DNA form, the CDR3 reads TGTGCCAGCAGTAACAGGGGGCCCCTCTATAATTCACCCCTCCACTTT. Translation: CASSNRGPLYNSPLHF.

The genes are TRBV4-3 and TRBJ1-2; D gene ambiguous. The CDR3 has 16 amino acids. The germline gives CDR1 LGHNA, CDR2 YSLEER. Trimming pared 0 bases from V and 6 bases from J, leaving 17 bases between. In DNA form, the CDR3 reads TGCGCCAGCAGCCAAGAGGTGGTCTCTTCCAAACATGGCTACACCTTC. Protein sequence: CASSQEVVSSKHGYTF.

This clonotype is deemed medium-sized. This rearrangement joins TRBV4-2 to TRBJ1-1; TRBD1 agrees at 7 bases. The germline CDR1 and CDR2 sequences are LGHNA and YNFKEQ. Trimming took 0 bases from V and 11 from J; bases not matched to a gene: 12. The CDR3 contains 15 residues. Here the CDR3 DNA reads TGTGCCAGCAGCCAAGAGGGACAGCTTCCGCTCGGGGCTTTCTTT. Residues: CASSQEGQLPLGAFF.

This clonotype was observed a handful of times. The junction does not match germline at one end; this may be a read error. The chain has TRBV9 and TRBJ1-3; TRBD1 is a possible D gene (5 bases). The CDR3 spans 11 residues. Germline V lookup: CDR1 SGDLS, CDR2 YYNGEE. CDR3 coding DNA: TGTGCCAGCAGCGTAGGTGGGACCCTCCTCTTT. Amino acids: CASSVGGTLLF.

The table lists this clonotype with a few counts. The chain employs TRBV7-9 and TRBJ1-1; D uncertain. In germline, CDR1 is SEHNR, CDR2 FQNEAQ (reference sequence). CDR3 length: 13 amino acids. V was clipped by 3 bases and J by 1 base, with 6 bases between them. The CDR3 bases are TGTGCCAGCAGCTTCAAAAAGAACACTGAAGCTTTCTTT. It encodes CASSFKKNTEAFF.

The gene calls are TRBV20-1 and TRBJ2-1, with D unresolved. From germline, CDR1 is DFQATT and CDR2 SNEGSKA (reference sequence). This CDR3 has 13 residues. Trimming shortened V by 3 bases and J by 4 bases, and 10 bases separated the two germline ends. DNA of the CDR3: TGCAGTGCTAGTTACAGAGAGTACAATGAGCAGTTCTTC. This codes for CSASYREYNEQFF.

This clonotype was seen ten or more times. The chain uses TRBV2 and TRBJ1-4; tentative D call: TRBD1 (6 bases). From germline, CDR1 is SNHLY and CDR2 FYNNEI. CDR3 length equals 13 residues. Trimming shortened V by 7 bases and J by 4 bases, and 10 bases separated the two germline ends. Written as DNA, the CDR3 is TGTGCCAGCAAGAGGGGGATTAATGAAAAACTGTTTTTT. This gives the protein CASKRGINEKLFF. The complete variable domain, with remaining parts taken from reference TRBV2 and TRBJ1-4, reads EPEVTQTPSHQVTQMGQEVILRCVPISNHLYFYWYRQILGQKVEFLVSFYNNEISEKSEIFDDQFSVERPDGSNFTLKIRSTKLEDSAMYFCASKRGINEKLFFGSGTQLSVL.

Of note for this clonotype: This may come from a read error, since a much larger clone is one base off. The J gene is TRBJ2-3, the V gene TRBV11-2; TRBD2 is a possible D gene (5 bases). The germline V gene has CDR1 SGHAT and CDR2 FQNNGV. The CDR3 extends over 14 amino acids. CDR3 nucleotide sequence: TGTACCAGCTGGAGGCCCGGGCCCACAGATACGCAGTATTTT. Protein product: CTSWRPGPTDTQYF.